One T cell receptor beta chain is described in this entry. It has no known antigen specificity. One base away there is no much larger clone; base qualities are not given. Reading the germline V gene gives CDR1 MGHRA and CDR2 YSYEKL. V ends up 0 bases short and J 5 bases short, with an unmatched junction base count of 5. There are 16 amino acids in the CDR3, from cysteine to phenylalanine inclusive. CDR3 DNA only is kept here, 48 bases in frame from base 1. The sample's time point label, decoded: baseline, week 1 (first vaccination visit). Per the publication, the treatment or condition label means: pre-vaccination baseline after standard-of-care therapy. Donors had newly diagnosed WHO grade 3 or 4 IDH1-mutant astrocytomas with loss of nuclear ATRX. The samples were drawn from NOA16, a multicentre, single-arm, open-label phase I trial in Germany that tested a mutant IDH1 peptide vaccine in humans for the first time. For immunogenicity testing, the blood drawn at visit V03 was used as the baseline sample. Genomic DNA for TCRB sequencing was isolated from EDTA blood with the DNeasy Blood and Tissue Kit.

These data belong to a study of a mutant IDH1 vaccine in newly diagnosed glioma (dated by TCRdb to about 2021). With respect to the entire study: Of the roughly 33 treated patients, around 62% were male and about 40% were female, and a mean age of roughly 41 years was recorded. Prior to enrollment, standard therapy consisting of radiotherapy alone, temozolomide alone, or radiochemotherapy with temozolomide had been administered to patients, with the combination being received by most patients. Peripheral blood was drawn at six visits: V03 (baseline), V05, V07, V10, V12 and V13. For exploratory analyses, longitudinal TCRB deep sequencing was carried out in some 25 treated patients wherever samples were available.

Libraries were prepared through the immunoSEQ multiplex PCR assay. Rearranged TCR beta chain sequences were amplified using the hsTCRB Kit according to the manufacturer's protocol. An Illumina MiSeq was used to sequence the TCRB libraries. As for how the authors treated the data: The proprietary platform of the kit vendor was used for demultiplexing, trimming and gene mapping. The clones in this table, taken by TCRdb from immuneACCESS, are in-frame only. Not every clone is retained; where verified, under half of the shortfall comes from an unresolved V gene, and the cause of the rest is unknown. That table supplies the V and J calls and clone size; D and trimming were determined from the DNA. For this sample there are 70,000 to 95,000 clones; roughly 82% appear just once. The top ten clones comprise 5.3% of the sample. Summary of the overall study and its limitations: PBMC samples for TCRB deep sequencing were selected based on availability. According to the authors, sample limitations meant that analyses of patient blood samples could not be reproduced. Pseudoprogression appeared unrelated to alterations in the top peripheral T cell clonotypes detected by TCRB sequencing. Immune responses induced by the vaccine were seen in roughly 92% of patients across multiple MHC alleles.

The TCR was taken from a man aged 40-55 years with glioma. Some clones in this sample may be carry-over from other donors' samples. The sample was PBMCs, taken from a glioma patient treated with radiotherapy, temozolomide or both. The chain is assembled from TRBV4-1 and TRBJ2-5, with 11 junctional bases fitting TRBD2. The CDR3 reads as follows: CASSQEGLAGRETQYF. DNA sequence: TGCGCCAGCAGCCAAGAAGGACTAGCGGGTAGGGAGACCCAGTACTTC.